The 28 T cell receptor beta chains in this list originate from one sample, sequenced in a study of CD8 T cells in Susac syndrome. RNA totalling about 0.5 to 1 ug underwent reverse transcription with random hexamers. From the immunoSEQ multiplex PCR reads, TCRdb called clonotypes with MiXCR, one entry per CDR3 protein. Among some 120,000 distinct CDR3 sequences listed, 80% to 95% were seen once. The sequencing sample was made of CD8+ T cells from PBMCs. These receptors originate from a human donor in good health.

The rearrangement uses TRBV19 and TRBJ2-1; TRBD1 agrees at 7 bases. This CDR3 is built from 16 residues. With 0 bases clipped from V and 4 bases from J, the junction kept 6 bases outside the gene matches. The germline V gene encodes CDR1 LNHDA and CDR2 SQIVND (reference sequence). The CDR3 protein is CASSIEQGRLYNEQFF. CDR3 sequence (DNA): TGTGCCAGTAGTATAGAACAGGGGCGTCTATACAATGAGCAGTTCTTC.

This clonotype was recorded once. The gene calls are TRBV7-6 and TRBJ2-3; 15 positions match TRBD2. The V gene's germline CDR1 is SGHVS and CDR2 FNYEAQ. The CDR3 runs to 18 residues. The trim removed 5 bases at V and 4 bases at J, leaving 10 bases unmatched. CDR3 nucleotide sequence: TGTGCCAGCAGCCTACGCTGGGGACTAGCGGGAGGACCAGATACGCAGTATTTT. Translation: CASSLRWGLAGGPDTQYF.

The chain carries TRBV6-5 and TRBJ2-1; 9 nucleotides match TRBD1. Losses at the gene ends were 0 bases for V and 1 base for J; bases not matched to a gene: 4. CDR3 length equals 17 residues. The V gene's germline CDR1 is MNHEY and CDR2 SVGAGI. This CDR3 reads CASSYSGTGLSYNEQFF. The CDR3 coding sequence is TGTGCCAGCAGTTACTCTGGGACAGGGTTGTCCTACAATGAGCAGTTCTTC.

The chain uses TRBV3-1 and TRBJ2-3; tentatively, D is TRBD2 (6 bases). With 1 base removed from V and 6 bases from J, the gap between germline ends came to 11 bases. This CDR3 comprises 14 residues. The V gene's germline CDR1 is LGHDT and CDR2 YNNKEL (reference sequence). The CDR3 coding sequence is TGTGCCAGCAGCCAAGGCGCGGGGAGCGATACGCAGTATTTT. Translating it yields CASSQGAGSDTQYF.

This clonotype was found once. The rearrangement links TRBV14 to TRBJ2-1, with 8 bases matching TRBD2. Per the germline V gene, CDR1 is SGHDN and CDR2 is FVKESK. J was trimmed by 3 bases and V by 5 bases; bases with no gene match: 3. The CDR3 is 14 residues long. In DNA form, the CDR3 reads TGTGCCAGCAGCTTTAGCGGGATCTACAATGAGCAGTTCTTC. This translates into CASSFSGIYNEQFF.

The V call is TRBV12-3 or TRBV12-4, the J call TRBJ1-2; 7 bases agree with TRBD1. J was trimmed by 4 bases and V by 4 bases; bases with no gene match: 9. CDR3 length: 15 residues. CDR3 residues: CASSSRRGPSYGYTF. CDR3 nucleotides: TGTGCCAGCAGTTCAAGGAGGGGGCCCTCCTATGGCTACACCTTC.

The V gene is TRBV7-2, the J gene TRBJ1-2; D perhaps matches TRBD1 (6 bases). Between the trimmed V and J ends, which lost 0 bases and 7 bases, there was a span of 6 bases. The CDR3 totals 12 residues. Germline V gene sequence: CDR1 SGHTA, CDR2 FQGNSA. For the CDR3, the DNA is TGTGCCAGCAGCTTAGCGGGGGCTGGCTACACCTTC. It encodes CASSLAGAGYTF.

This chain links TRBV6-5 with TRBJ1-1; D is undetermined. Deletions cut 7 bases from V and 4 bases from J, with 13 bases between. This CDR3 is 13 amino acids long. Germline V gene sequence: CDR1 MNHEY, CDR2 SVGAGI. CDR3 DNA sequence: TGTGCCAGCAACCTGATCGAGGGCACTGAAGCTTTCTTT. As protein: CASNLIEGTEAFF.

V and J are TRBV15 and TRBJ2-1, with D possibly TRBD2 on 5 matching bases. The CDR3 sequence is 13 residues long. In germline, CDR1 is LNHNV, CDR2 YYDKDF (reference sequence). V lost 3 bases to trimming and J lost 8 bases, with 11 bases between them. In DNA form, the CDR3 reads TGTGCCACCAGCAGTGCTAGCAGCGATGAGCAGTTCTTC. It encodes CATSSASSDEQFF.

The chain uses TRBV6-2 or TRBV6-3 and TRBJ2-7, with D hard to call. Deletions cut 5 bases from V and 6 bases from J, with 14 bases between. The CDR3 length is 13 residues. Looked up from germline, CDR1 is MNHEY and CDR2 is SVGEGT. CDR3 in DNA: TGTGCCAGCAGTCAGGTACAGCATGGCGAGCAGTACTTC. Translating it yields CASSQVQHGEQYF.

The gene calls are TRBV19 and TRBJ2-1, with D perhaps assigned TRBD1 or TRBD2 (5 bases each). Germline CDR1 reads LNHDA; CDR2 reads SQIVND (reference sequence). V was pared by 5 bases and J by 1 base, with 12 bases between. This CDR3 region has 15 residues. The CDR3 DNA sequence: TGTGCCAGTAGTCCGGGGCAAATGTCCTACAATGAGCAGTTCTTC. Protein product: CASSPGQMSYNEQFF.

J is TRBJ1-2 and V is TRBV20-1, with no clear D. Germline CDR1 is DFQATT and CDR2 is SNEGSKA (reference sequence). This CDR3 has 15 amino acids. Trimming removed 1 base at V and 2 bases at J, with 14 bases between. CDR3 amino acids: CSARAPRGVNYGYTF. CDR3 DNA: TGCAGTGCTAGAGCCCCCCGAGGTGTCAACTATGGCTACACCTTC.

Here the CDR3 DNA reads TGCAGCGTTGTCGAGCTAGACCTAGCCAAAAACATTCAGTACTTC. Encoded protein: CSVVELDLAKNIQYF. This chain joins TRBV29-1 and TRBJ2-4, with D uncertain. Germline V lookup: CDR1 SQVTM, CDR2 ANQGSEA. CDR3 length equals 15 residues. Between the trimmed V and J ends, which lost 4 bases and 0 bases, there was a span of 13 bases.

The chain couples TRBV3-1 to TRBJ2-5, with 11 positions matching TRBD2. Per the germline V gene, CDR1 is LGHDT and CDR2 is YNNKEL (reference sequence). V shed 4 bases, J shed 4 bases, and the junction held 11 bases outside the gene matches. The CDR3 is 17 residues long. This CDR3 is CASSRLASGGLGETQYF. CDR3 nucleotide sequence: TGTGCCAGCAGCCGCCTTGCTAGCGGGGGGTTAGGAGAGACCCAGTACTTC.

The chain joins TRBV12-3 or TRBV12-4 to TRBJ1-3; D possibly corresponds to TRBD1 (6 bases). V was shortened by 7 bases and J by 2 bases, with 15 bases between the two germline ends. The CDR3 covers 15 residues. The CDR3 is CASIYGTSAGNTIYF. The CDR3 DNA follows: TGTGCCAGCATATACGGGACATCCGCTGGAAACACCATATATTTT.

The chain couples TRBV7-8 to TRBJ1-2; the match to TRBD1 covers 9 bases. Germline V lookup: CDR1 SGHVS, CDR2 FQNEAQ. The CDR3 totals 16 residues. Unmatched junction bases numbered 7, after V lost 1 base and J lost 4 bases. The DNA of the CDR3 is TGTGCCAGCAGCTTAGAGGGACAGGGTGGCTCCTATGGCTACACCTTC. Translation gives CASSLEGQGGSYGYTF.

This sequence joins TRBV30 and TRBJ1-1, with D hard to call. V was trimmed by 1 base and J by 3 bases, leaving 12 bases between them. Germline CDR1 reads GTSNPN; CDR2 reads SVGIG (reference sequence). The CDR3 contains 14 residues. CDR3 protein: CAWSAPPGDTEAFF. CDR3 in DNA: TGTGCCTGGAGTGCACCGCCGGGAGACACTGAAGCTTTCTTT.

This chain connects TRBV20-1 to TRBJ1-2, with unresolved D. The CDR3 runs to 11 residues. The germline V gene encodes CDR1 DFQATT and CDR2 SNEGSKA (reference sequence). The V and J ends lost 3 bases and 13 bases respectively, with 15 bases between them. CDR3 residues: CSASERYDPTF. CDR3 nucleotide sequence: TGCAGTGCTAGTGAAAGATACGACCCCACCTTC.

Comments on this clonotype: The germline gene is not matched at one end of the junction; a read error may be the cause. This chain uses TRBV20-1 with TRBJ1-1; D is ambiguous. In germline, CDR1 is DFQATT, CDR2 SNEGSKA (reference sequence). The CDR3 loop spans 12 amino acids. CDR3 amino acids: CSATDGRAKLSF. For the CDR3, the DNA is TGCAGTGCTACTGACGGAAGGGCAAAGCTTTCTTTT.

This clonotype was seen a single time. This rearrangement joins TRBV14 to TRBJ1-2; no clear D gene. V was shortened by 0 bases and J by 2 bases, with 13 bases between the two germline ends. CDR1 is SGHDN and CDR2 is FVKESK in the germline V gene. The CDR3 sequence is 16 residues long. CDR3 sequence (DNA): TGTGCCAGCAGCCAAGATTTGGATTTCGGGAACTATGGCTACACCTTC. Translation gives CASSQDLDFGNYGYTF.

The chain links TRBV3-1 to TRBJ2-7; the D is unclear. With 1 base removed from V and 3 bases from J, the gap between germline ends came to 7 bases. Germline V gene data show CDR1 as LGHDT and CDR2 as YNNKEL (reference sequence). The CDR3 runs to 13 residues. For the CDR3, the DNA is TGTGCCAGCAGCCAAGGCCTCGACTACGAGCAGTACTTC. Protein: CASSQGLDYEQYF.

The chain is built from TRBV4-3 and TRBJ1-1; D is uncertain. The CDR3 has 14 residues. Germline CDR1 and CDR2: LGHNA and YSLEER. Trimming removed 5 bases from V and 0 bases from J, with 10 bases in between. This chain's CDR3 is CASSTQPLNTEAFF. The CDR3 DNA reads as TGCGCCAGCAGCACCCAACCGCTGAACACTGAAGCTTTCTTT.

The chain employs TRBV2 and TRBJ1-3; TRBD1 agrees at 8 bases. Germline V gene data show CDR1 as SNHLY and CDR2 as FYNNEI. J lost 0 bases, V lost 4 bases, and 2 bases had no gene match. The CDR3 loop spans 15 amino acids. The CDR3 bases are TGTGCCAGCAGTGGACAGGGGATCTCTGGAAACACCATATATTTT. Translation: CASSGQGISGNTIYF. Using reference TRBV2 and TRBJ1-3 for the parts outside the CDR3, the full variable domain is EPEVTQTPSHQVTQMGQEVILRCVPISNHLYFYWYRQILGQKVEFLVSFYNNEISEKSEIFDDQFSVERPDGSNFTLKIRSTKLEDSAMYFCASSGQGISGNTIYFGEGSWLTVV.

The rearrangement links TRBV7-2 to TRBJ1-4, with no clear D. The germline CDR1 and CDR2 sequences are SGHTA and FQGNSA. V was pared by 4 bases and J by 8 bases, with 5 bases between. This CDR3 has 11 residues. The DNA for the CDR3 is TGTGCCAGCAGCTCGACAGAAAAACTGTTTTTT. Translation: CASSSTEKLFF. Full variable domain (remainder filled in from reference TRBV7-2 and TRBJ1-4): GAGVSQSPSNKVTEKGKDVELRCDPISGHTALYWYRQSLGQGLEFLIYFQGNSAPDKSGLPSDRFSAERTGGSVSTLTIQRTQQEDSAVYLCASSSTEKLFFGSGTQLSVL.

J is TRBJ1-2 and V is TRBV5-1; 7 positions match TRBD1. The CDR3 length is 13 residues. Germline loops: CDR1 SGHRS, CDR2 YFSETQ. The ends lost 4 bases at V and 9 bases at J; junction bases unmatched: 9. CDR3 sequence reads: CASSPENRGRYTF. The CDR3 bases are TGCGCCAGCAGCCCAGAAAACAGGGGCCGCTACACCTTC. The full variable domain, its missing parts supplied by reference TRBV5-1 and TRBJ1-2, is KAGVTQTPRYLIKTRGQQVTLSCSPISGHRSVSWYQQTPGQGLQFLFEYFSETQRNKGNFPGRFSGRQFSNSRSEMNVSTLELGDSALYLCASSPENRGRYTFGSGTRLTVV.

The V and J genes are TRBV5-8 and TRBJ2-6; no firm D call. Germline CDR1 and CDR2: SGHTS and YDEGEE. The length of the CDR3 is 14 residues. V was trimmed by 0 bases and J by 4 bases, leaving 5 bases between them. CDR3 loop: CASSLVSGANVLTF. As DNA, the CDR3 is TGTGCCAGCAGCTTGGTTTCGGGGGCCAACGTCCTGACTTTC.

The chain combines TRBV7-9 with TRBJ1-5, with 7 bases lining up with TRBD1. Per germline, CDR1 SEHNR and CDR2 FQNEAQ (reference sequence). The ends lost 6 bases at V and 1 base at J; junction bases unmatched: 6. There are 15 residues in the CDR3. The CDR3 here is CASSEGTASNQPQHF. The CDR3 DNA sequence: TGTGCCAGCAGTGAAGGGACAGCGAGCAATCAGCCCCAGCATTTT.

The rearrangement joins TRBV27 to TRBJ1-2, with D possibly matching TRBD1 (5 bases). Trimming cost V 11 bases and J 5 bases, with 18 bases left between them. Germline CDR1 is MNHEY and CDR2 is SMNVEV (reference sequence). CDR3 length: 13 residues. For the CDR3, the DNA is TGTGCCGTATGGGAGCCTAGGACATATGGCTACACCTTC. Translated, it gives CAVWEPRTYGYTF.